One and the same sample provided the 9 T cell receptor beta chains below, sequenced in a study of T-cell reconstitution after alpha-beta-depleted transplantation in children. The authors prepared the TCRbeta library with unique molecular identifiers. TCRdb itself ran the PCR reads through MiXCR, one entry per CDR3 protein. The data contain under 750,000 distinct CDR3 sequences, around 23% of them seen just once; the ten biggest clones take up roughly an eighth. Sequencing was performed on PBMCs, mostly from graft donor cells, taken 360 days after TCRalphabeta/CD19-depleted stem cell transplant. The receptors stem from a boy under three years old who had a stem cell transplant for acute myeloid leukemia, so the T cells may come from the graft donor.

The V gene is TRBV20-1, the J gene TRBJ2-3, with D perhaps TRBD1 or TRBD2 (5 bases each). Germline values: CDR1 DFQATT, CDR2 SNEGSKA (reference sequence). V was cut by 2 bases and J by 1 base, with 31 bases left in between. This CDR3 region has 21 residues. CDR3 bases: TGCAGTGCTAGAACAGACCCCCGGGACCACCCTGACTATTGGGGCACAGATACGCAGTATTTT. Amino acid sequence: CSARTDPRDHPDYWGTDTQYF.

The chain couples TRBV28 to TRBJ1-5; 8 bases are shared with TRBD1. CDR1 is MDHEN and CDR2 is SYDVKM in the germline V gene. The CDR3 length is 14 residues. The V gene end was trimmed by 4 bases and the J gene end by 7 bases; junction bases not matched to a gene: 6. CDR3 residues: CASSSRGLGQPQHF. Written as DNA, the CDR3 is TGTGCCAGCAGTTCCAGGGGGCTGGGGCAGCCCCAGCATTTT.

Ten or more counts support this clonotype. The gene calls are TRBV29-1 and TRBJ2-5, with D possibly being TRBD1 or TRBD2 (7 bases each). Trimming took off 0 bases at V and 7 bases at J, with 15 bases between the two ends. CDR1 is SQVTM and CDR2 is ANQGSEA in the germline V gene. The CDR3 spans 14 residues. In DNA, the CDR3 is TGCAGCGTTGAAGAGGGAGGGGGCGTAGGGACCCAGTACTTC. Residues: CSVEEGGGVGTQYF.

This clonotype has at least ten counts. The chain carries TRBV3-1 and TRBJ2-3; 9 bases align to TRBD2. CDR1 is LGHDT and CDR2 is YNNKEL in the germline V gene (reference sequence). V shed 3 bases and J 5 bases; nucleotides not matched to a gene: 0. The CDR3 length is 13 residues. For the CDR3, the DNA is TGTGCCAGCAGCCAGCGGGGGGGAGATACGCAGTATTTT. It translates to CASSQRGGDTQYF.

This chain's CDR3 is CSAKSGLGHEQFF. As DNA, the CDR3 is TGCAGTGCTAAGAGCGGACTAGGTCATGAGCAGTTCTTC. The chain joins TRBV20-1 to TRBJ2-1; 7 bases map to TRBD2. The germline V gene encodes CDR1 DFQATT and CDR2 SNEGSKA (reference sequence). The CDR3 loop spans 13 amino acids. V shed 4 bases, J shed 8 bases, and the junction held 8 bases outside the gene matches.

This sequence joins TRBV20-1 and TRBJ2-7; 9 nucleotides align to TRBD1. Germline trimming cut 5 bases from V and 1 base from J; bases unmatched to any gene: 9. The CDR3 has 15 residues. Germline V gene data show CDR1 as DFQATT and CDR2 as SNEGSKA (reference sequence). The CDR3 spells CSALPRDRASYEQYF. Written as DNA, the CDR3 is TGCAGTGCTCTCCCTCGGGACAGGGCGTCCTACGAGCAGTACTTC.

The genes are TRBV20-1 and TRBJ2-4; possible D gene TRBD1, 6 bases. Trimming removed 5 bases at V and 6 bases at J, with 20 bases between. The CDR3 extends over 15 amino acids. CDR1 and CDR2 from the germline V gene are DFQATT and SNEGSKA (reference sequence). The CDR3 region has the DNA TGCAGTGCTGAACAGGGTATCAAGTTCGGAAACATTCAGTACTTC. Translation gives CSAEQGIKFGNIQYF.

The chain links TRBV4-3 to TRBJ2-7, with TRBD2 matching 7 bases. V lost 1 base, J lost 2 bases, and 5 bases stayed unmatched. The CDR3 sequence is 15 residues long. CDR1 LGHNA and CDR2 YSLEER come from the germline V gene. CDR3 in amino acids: CASSQGGLGPYEQYF. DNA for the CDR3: TGCGCCAGCAGCCAAGGAGGACTAGGGCCCTACGAGCAGTACTTC.

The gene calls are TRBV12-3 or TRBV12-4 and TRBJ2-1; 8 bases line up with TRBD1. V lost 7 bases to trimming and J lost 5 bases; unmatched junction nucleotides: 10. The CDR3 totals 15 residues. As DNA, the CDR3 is TGTGCCAGCACCCCCCCGGGACAGGCTAACAATGAGCAGTTCTTC. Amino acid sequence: CASTPPGQANNEQFF.